Each of the 16 T cell receptor beta chains below was sequenced from the same sample in a study of early T cells in non-severe SARS-CoV-2 infection. In TCRdb, the 5' RACE reads were re-called with MiXCR into one record per CDR3 protein. The repertoire holds about 76,000 distinct CDR3 sequences, with about 11% as singletons. The sample consisted of whole blood. Receptor source: an adult who was a healthcare worker with PCR-confirmed SARS-CoV-2 infection or an uninfected control (not recorded which).

This sequence joins TRBV7-2 and TRBJ2-7; TRBD1 aligns across 9 bases. The CDR3 consists of 15 residues. V dropped 3 bases and J dropped 2; count of bases not matched to a gene: 5. Germline-derived CDR1 and CDR2 are SGHTA and FQGNSA. This CDR3 reads CASSFKQGAPYEQYF. The CDR3 DNA reads TGTGCCAGCAGCTTTAAACAGGGGGCCCCCTACGAGCAGTACTTC. Together with reference TRBV7-2 and TRBJ2-7, the CDR3 gives the full variable domain: GAGVSQSPSNKVTEKGKDVELRCDPISGHTALYWYRQSLGQGLEFLIYFQGNSAPDKSGLPSDRFSAERTGGSVSTLTIQRTQQEDSAVYLCASSFKQGAPYEQYFGPGTRLTVT.

This clonotype was seen only a few times. This rearrangement joins TRBV6-5 to TRBJ1-1; D uncertain. Germline V gene sequence: CDR1 MNHEY, CDR2 SVGAGI. The CDR3 covers 14 residues. The V and J ends lost 6 bases and 5 bases respectively, with 16 bases between them. The CDR3 protein is CASRRPGTQTEAFF. In DNA, the CDR3 is TGTGCCAGCAGACGACCGGGAACCCAGACTGAAGCTTTCTTT.

This clonotype was counted only a few times. The CDR3 region has the DNA TGTGCCAGCAGCCAGCGGACTAGGGGTACTGCAGAGACCCAGTACTTC. This encodes CASSQRTRGTAETQYF. The rearrangement links TRBV3-1 to TRBJ2-5; 7 nucleotides align to TRBD2. Looked up from germline, CDR1 is LGHDT and CDR2 is YNNKEL (reference sequence). Trimming at V came to 3 bases and at J to 4 bases, leaving 11 bases not matched to a gene. There are 16 residues in the CDR3.

A note on this clonotype: Relative to the germline gene, one junction end is altered; a read error may explain this. The rearrangement uses TRBV5-1 and TRBJ2-1, with D possibly matching TRBD1 (6 bases). From germline, CDR1 is SGHRS and CDR2 YFSETQ. The CDR3 is made up of 14 amino acids. The CDR3 sequence: CAGSFGDTYNEQFF. The DNA of the CDR3 is TGCGCCGGCAGCTTCGGGGACACTTACAATGAGCAGTTCTTC. Full variable domain (remainder filled in from reference TRBV5-1 and TRBJ2-1): KAGVTQTPRYLIKTRGQQVTLSCSPISGHRSVSWYQQTPGQGLQFLFEYFSETQRNKGNFPGRFSGRQFSNSRSEMNVSTLELGDSALYLCAGSFGDTYNEQFFGPGTRLTVL.

This clonotype has just a few counts. The V call is TRBV6-5, the J call TRBJ2-7; 9 bases agree with TRBD1. CDR3 length equals 16 residues. Germline V lookup: CDR1 MNHEY, CDR2 SVGAGI. The V and J ends lost 2 bases and 6 bases, in that order; junction bases with no gene match: 11. The CDR3 sequence is CASSYLNGTGRFEQYF. DNA of the CDR3: TGTGCCAGCAGTTACCTGAACGGGACAGGGAGATTCGAGCAGTACTTC.

This chain connects TRBV6-1 to TRBJ2-4; D is uncertain. This CDR3 region has 13 residues. Trimming took off 4 bases at V and 3 bases at J, with 7 bases between the two ends. The germline V gene encodes CDR1 MNHNS and CDR2 SASEGT. CDR3 bases: TGTGCCAGCAGTGGTGACATCAAAAACATTCAGTACTTC. Its protein product is CASSGDIKNIQYF.

The rearrangement uses TRBV10-3 and TRBJ2-7; the D gene is possibly TRBD1 (6 bases). Trimming left V 6 bases short and J 4 bases short, with 16 bases between. CDR1 is ENHRY, CDR2 SYGVKD, per germline. The CDR3 is 14 residues long. The CDR3 nucleotides are TGTGCCATCAGGTCGGCCAGGGGATCATACGAGCAGTACTTC. Residues: CAIRSARGSYEQYF.

This chain connects TRBV7-2 to TRBJ2-5; TRBD2 matches 7 bases. In germline, CDR1 is SGHTA, CDR2 FQGNSA. This CDR3 comprises 15 residues. The trim removed 4 bases at V and 1 base at J, leaving 6 bases unmatched. The CDR3 is CASSWLPSGQETQYF. The CDR3 bases are TGTGCCAGCAGCTGGTTACCTAGCGGCCAAGAGACCCAGTACTTC.

This clonotype was seen repeatedly, ten times or more. The gene calls are TRBV10-3 and TRBJ2-1, with 9 bases that match TRBD1. Germline CDR1 is ENHRY and CDR2 is SYGVKD. The J segment lost 5 bases and the V segment lost 4 bases, leaving 12 bases of the junction unmatched. CDR3 size: 17 residues. The CDR3 bases are TGTGCCATCAGTGGTTTTGGCGGGACAGGGATCAACAATGAGCAGTTCTTC. This codes for CAISGFGGTGINNEQFF.

Of note for this clonotype: A much larger clonotype is one base distant, so this may be a read error. The chain carries TRBV5-1 and TRBJ2-3; D perhaps matches TRBD2 (6 bases). This CDR3 has 12 amino acids. Per the germline V gene, CDR1 is SGHRS and CDR2 is YFSETQ. The CDR3 loop reads CASGGSGDTPYF. The CDR3 bases are TGCGCCAGCGGTGGGTCGGGGGATACGCCGTATTTT.

This clonotype occurred a few times. The V gene is TRBV7-9, the J gene TRBJ1-2; TRBD1 agrees at 8 bases. Germline V CDR1 and CDR2: SEHNR, FQNEAQ (reference sequence). The CDR3 is made up of 14 amino acids. V shed 1 base, J shed 2 bases, and the junction held 0 bases outside the gene matches. DNA for the CDR3: TGTGCCAGCAGCTTAGGACAGGGGAACTATGGCTACACCTTC. Amino acids: CASSLGQGNYGYTF.

V and J are TRBV6-1 and TRBJ2-7, with D hard to call. Trimming removed 3 bases at V and 0 bases at J, with 9 bases between. CDR3 length: 14 residues. Germline assignment: CDR1 MNHNS and CDR2 SASEGT. Written as DNA, the CDR3 is TGTGCCAGCAGTGAGGTGTCACGCTCCTACGAGCAGTACTTC. This codes for CASSEVSRSYEQYF.

This sequence joins TRBV4-1 and TRBJ2-2; TRBD2 matches at 11 bases. Germline V lookup: CDR1 MGHRA, CDR2 YSYEKL. The CDR3 is made up of 17 amino acids. Germline trimming cut 1 base from V and 1 base from J; bases unmatched to any gene: 2. The CDR3 DNA is TGCGCCAGCAGCCAAGCTAGCGGGGGGCTGAACACCGGGGAGCTGTTTTTT. This gives the protein CASSQASGGLNTGELFF.

V usage is TRBV5-5 and J usage is TRBJ1-1; D is unclear. The germline gives CDR1 SGHKS, CDR2 YYEKEE (reference sequence). The V end was cut by 1 base, the J end by 6 bases, with 13 bases between. The CDR3 length is 14 residues. CDR3: CASSLLWGEAEAFF. In nucleotides, the CDR3 is TGTGCCAGCAGCTTGTTATGGGGTGAGGCTGAAGCTTTCTTT.

This clonotype was seen at least ten times. This chain links TRBV9 with TRBJ2-3, with 11 bases lining up with TRBD2. V shed 3 bases and J 6 bases; nucleotides not matched to a gene: 12. The length of the CDR3 is 17 residues. From germline, CDR1 is SGDLS and CDR2 YYNGEE. The CDR3 DNA follows: TGTGCCAGCAGCGCCATGGCTAGCGGGGGGTCATCCGATACGCAGTATTTT. Protein sequence: CASSAMASGGSSDTQYF.

V usage is TRBV6-1 and J usage is TRBJ2-7, with 8 bases aligning to TRBD2. The J segment lost 7 bases and the V segment lost 9 bases, leaving 23 bases of the junction unmatched. The germline V gene has CDR1 MNHNS and CDR2 SASEGT. The CDR3 has 17 amino acids. The CDR3 DNA reads as TGTGCCAGTATCGGCGTCCGGGGCGCGCGGGGGGCGAATGAGCAGTACTTC. This codes for CASIGVRGARGANEQYF.